This entry is about one TCR beta chain. In the original processing: Using reference gene primer amplification, nucleated cell counts were estimated. Only in-frame clones appear in the TCRdb table, and some are missing; sequencing was by immunoSEQ multiplex PCR. V and J calls and clone size are those listed in that table; D and trimming were worked out from the DNA. The profile shows 150,000 to 200,000 clones, under 85% of them singletons. This sample is drawn from a study of blood T cell repertoires in COVID-19. Study overall: Researchers got acute and convalescent COVID-19 samples from the United States, Italy and Spain. The analysed material was cDNA or gDNA that came from T cells, B-cell-depleted T cells, or PBMCs.

J lost 4 bases, V lost 5 bases, and 6 bases had no gene match. This CDR3 contains 15 residues. The germline V gene has CDR1 MNHEY and CDR2 SVGAGI. Sequenced sample: peripheral blood. The sequence was collected from an elderly woman with acute or convalescent COVID-19. The chain recombines TRBV6-5 with TRBJ1-5; 9 nucleotides match TRBD1. The DNA for the CDR3 is TGTGCCAGCAGTAGGGGACAGGGCGGGAATCAGCCCCAGCATTTT. Translation gives CASSRGQGGNQPQHF.